This TCR beta chain was found in a study of T cell changes during pregnancy in multiple sclerosis. The data were produced by immunoSEQ multiplex PCR, yet TCRdb's version contains in-frame clones alone and is incomplete. The profile shows around 70,000 clones, 80% to 95% of them singletons. The length of the CDR3 is 16 residues. From germline, CDR1 is LNHNV and CDR2 YYDKDF (reference sequence). V lost 3 bases to trimming and J lost 2 bases, with 16 bases between them. The V and J genes are TRBV15 and TRBJ2-5, with TRBD2 as a possible D gene (6 bases). The receptor comes from a female donor in good health, enrolled as a control in a pregnancy study. The sequenced sample was peripheral blood, obtained after pregnancy. The CDR3 reads CATSRSRGSLQETQYF. DNA for the CDR3: TGTGCCACCAGCAGGTCCCGGGGGTCGCTGCAAGAGACCCAGTACTTC.